These 30 T cell receptor beta chains originate from one sample sequenced in a study of Ad26.COV2.S vaccination and SARS-CoV-2 variants (dated by TCRdb to the early 2020s). The method behind the library was the immunoSEQ multiplex PCR assay. As stored in TCRdb, this immuneACCESS dataset retains in-frame rearrangements with V and J assigned. A fraction of the clones does not appear; measured against another copy, unresolved V genes explain less than half of the discrepancy, and the remainder lacks a known reason. This sample gives roughly 400,000 clones in total; roughly 91% of them show up just once. The top ten clones comprise about 4.1% of the sample. Per the publication, the treatment or condition label means: roughly 18 received Ad26.COV2.S at low or high dose, single or two shots; about 5 received placebo; per-sample allocation not given. For vaccine and placebo recipients, repertoires were sequenced using samples collected on day 63 after the first injection.

The material was peripheral blood, obtained in a trial of Ad26.COV2.S vaccine versus placebo. All receptors come from a person aged 18-60 years who received the Ad26.COV2.S COVID-19 vaccine or a placebo.

With regard to this clone: The identical CDR3 is also encoded by other nucleotide sequences in the sample. The rearrangement links TRBV12-3 or TRBV12-4 to TRBJ1-4, with D uncertain. V lost 6 bases and J lost 4, with 3 bases in between. The CDR3 loop spans 11 amino acids. The CDR3: CASSFNEKLFF. In nucleotides, the CDR3 is TGTGCCAGCAGCTTTAATGAAAAACTGTTTTTT.

The chain carries TRBV4-3 and TRBJ2-5; TRBD1 or TRBD2 may be the D gene (5 bases each). Trimming stripped 0 bases from V and 0 bases from J, with 8 bases between. This CDR3 region has 15 residues. Germline CDR1 is LGHNA and CDR2 is YSLEER. CDR3 sequence: CASSQDLGDQETQYF. The CDR3 nucleotides read TGCGCCAGCAGCCAAGATTTGGGGGACCAAGAGACCCAGTACTTC.

The chain uses TRBV5-4 and TRBJ2-1, with 8 bases matching TRBD2. V shed 0 bases, J shed 9 bases, and the junction held 5 bases outside the gene matches. There are 14 residues in the CDR3. CDR1 is SGHNT, CDR2 YYREEE, per germline (reference sequence). The CDR3 here is CASSLDGRESEQFF. CDR3 nucleotides: TGTGCCAGCAGCTTGGACGGGAGGGAGTCTGAGCAGTTCTTC.

This clone occurred once. The chain uses TRBV6-2 or TRBV6-3 and TRBJ2-7; TRBD2 aligns across 11 bases. This CDR3 spans 14 amino acids. CDR1 and CDR2 (germline): MNHEY, SVGEGT. J gave up 3 bases and V 6 bases, and 4 bases lay outside the gene matches. CDR3 amino acids: CASSHLAGGYEQYF. The CDR3 bases are TGTGCCAGCAGCCACCTAGCGGGAGGCTACGAGCAGTACTTC.

The chain joins TRBV7-3 to TRBJ1-1, with unresolved D. Germline CDR1 SGHTA, CDR2 FQGTGA. This CDR3 spans 14 amino acids. V lost 5 bases and J lost 2, with 12 bases in between. Written as DNA, the CDR3 is TGTGCCAGCAGCATGGGTAAAATCAACACTGAAGCTTTCTTT. It yields the protein CASSMGKINTEAFF.

The J gene is TRBJ2-2, the V gene TRBV11-3, with D perhaps assigned TRBD1 or TRBD2 (5 bases each). The CDR3 length is 17 residues. Germline loops: CDR1 SGHNT, CDR2 YENEEA. V lost 6 bases to trimming and J lost 2 bases, with 19 bases between them. The CDR3 DNA sequence: TGTGCCAGCAGTCACAGCTCGGGACCACTCAACACCGGGGAGCTGTTTTTT. This translates into CASSHSSGPLNTGELFF.

The chain has TRBV19 and TRBJ2-3; 12 nucleotides match TRBD1. CDR1 LNHDA and CDR2 SQIVND come from the germline V gene (reference sequence). The CDR3 is 16 residues long. Unmatched junction bases numbered 8, after V lost 5 bases and J lost 5 bases. CDR3 coding DNA: TGTGCCAGTAGTCAGGGACAGGGGGCGCAGGGAGATACGCAGTATTTT. It encodes CASSQGQGAQGDTQYF.

This chain connects TRBV9 to TRBJ2-7; 9 bases align to TRBD2. Germline CDR1 SGDLS, CDR2 YYNGEE. The CDR3 covers 15 residues. The J segment lost 7 bases and the V segment lost 2 bases, leaving 10 bases of the junction unmatched. CDR3 amino acids: CASSVTGTSPGEQYF. CDR3 bases: TGTGCCAGCAGCGTGACCGGGACTAGCCCAGGAGAGCAGTACTTC.

Comment on this clone: This specimen includes other DNA sequences encoding the same CDR3. This chain joins TRBV6-5 and TRBJ2-2; D is unclear. The germline gives CDR1 MNHEY, CDR2 SVGAGI. The CDR3 length is 13 residues. Trimming removed 3 bases at V and 0 bases at J, with 2 bases between. DNA for the CDR3: TGTGCCAGCAGTTATTCGAACACCGGGGAGCTGTTTTTT. This sequence encodes CASSYSNTGELFF.

This chain joins TRBV30 and TRBJ2-5, with D perhaps TRBD1 (5 bases). Trimming pared 0 bases from V and 2 bases from J, leaving 7 bases between. This CDR3 has 13 residues. CDR1 is GTSNPN and CDR2 is SVGIG in the germline V gene (reference sequence). CDR3 sequence reads: CAWSVQGQETQYF. CDR3 coding DNA: TGTGCCTGGAGTGTTCAGGGACAAGAGACCCAGTACTTC.

This chain connects TRBV9 to TRBJ2-1; D is unresolved. CDR1 SGDLS and CDR2 YYNGEE come from the germline V gene. This CDR3 comprises 14 residues. Trimming removed 4 bases at V and 3 bases at J, with 11 bases between. The DNA for the CDR3 is TGTGCCAGCAGCCCCGGCGATCACTACAATGAGCAGTTCTTC. It is translated as CASSPGDHYNEQFF. Full variable domain (remainder filled in from reference TRBV9 and TRBJ2-1): DSGVTQTPKHLITATGQRVTLRCSPRSGDLSVYWYQQSLDQGLQFLIQYYNGEERAKGNILERFSAQQFPDLHSELNLSSLELGDSALYFCASSPGDHYNEQFFGPGTRLTVL.

Points on this clone: This sample also contains other DNA sequences that code for the same CDR3. V is TRBV2 and J is TRBJ2-7; D gene unclear. This CDR3 region has 12 residues. The V end was cut by 8 bases, the J end by 1 base, with 9 bases between. CDR1 SNHLY and CDR2 FYNNEI come from the germline V gene. The CDR3 spells CASSGVSYEQYF. CDR3 nucleotides: TGTGCCAGCTCGGGCGTTTCCTACGAGCAGTACTTC.

The chain carries TRBV24-1 and TRBJ1-2, with D tentatively TRBD1 (5 bases). Trimming took 4 bases from V and 4 from J, leaving 12 bases between them. Germline V lookup: CDR1 KGHDR, CDR2 SFDVKD. The CDR3 spans 14 residues. The CDR3 is CATSDPGGTYGYTF. CDR3 in DNA: TGTGCCACCAGTGACCCGGGGGGGACCTATGGCTACACCTTC.

The chain is built from TRBV7-9 and TRBJ2-1; 14 bases map to TRBD2. The CDR3 runs to 14 residues. Germline loops: CDR1 SEHNR, CDR2 FQNEAQ (reference sequence). J was trimmed by 15 bases and V by 4 bases; bases with no gene match: 8. CDR3 amino acids: CASSSTSGRAWGFF. The CDR3 DNA sequence: TGTGCCAGCAGCTCGACTAGCGGGAGGGCCTGGGGGTTCTTC. The entire variable domain, with the rest obtained from reference TRBV7-9 and TRBJ2-1, is as follows: DTGVSQNPRHKITKRGQNVTFRCDPISEHNRLYWYRQTLGQGPEFLTYFQNEAQLEKSRLLSDRFSAERPKGSFSTLEIQRTEQGDSAMYLCASSSTSGRAWGFFGPGTRLTVL.

This clone was found once. The V call is TRBV7-9, the J call TRBJ2-5; D might be TRBD1 (6 bases). The germline V gene has CDR1 SEHNR and CDR2 FQNEAQ (reference sequence). CDR3 size: 16 residues. The germline V and J ends were trimmed by 5 bases and 5 bases, with 21 bases remaining between them. The CDR3 DNA reads TGTGCCAGCAGCCCCCAATTCACAGGGTACGGCGAGACCCAGTACTTC. Its translation: CASSPQFTGYGETQYF.

The CDR3 nucleotides read TGTGCCAGCAGTGACTCGACTAGCCACACAGATACGCAGTATTTT. This gives the protein CASSDSTSHTDTQYF. The J gene is TRBJ2-3, the V gene TRBV6-4, with 7 bases fitting TRBD2. V lost 0 bases to trimming and J lost 2 bases; unmatched junction nucleotides: 2. The CDR3 totals 15 residues. Germline V CDR1 and CDR2: MRHNA, SNTAGT.

The rearrangement uses TRBV10-3 and TRBJ1-5; TRBD1 agrees at 9 bases. The V gene end was trimmed by 6 bases and the J gene end by 5 bases; junction bases not matched to a gene: 5. Looked up from germline, CDR1 is ENHRY and CDR2 is SYGVKD. The CDR3 covers 14 residues. CDR3 nucleotides: TGTGCCATCAGCCCGGGACAGGGTGATCAGCCCCAGCATTTT. This encodes CAISPGQGDQPQHF.

V is TRBV21-1 and J is TRBJ2-4; TRBD2, the table's D call, was not compared with the DNA. TRBV21-1 is recorded as a pseudogene. The CDR3 length is 13 residues. CDR3: CASVGETKNIQYF. The CDR3 region has the DNA TGTGCCAGCGTCGGGGAGACCAAAAACATTCAGTACTTC.

The chain employs TRBV5-1 and TRBJ2-7; no clear D. CDR3 length equals 13 residues. The ends were cut back, 0 bases at V and 6 bases at J, with 10 bases in the middle. Germline V gives CDR1 SGHRS, CDR2 YFSETQ. CDR3: CASSLEGSGEQYF. The CDR3 coding sequence is TGCGCCAGCAGCTTGGAGGGATCTGGCGAGCAGTACTTC.

The genes are TRBV6-2 or TRBV6-3 and TRBJ2-7; a possible D gene is TRBD2 (5 bases). The ends were cut back, 5 bases at V and 4 bases at J, with 15 bases in the middle. The CDR3 totals 14 residues. Germline CDR1 MNHEY, CDR2 SVGEGT. The CDR3 region has the DNA TGTGCCAGCAGTCCCCCGCGGGTGGGGTACGAGCAGTACTTC. Its translation: CASSPPRVGYEQYF.

The V gene is TRBV5-1, the J gene TRBJ2-1; 9 bases are shared with TRBD1. The ends lost 5 bases at V and 2 bases at J; junction bases unmatched: 11. Germline CDR1 SGHRS, CDR2 YFSETQ. The CDR3 runs to 17 residues. This CDR3 is CASRGQGQGGPYNEQFF. DNA for the CDR3: TGCGCCAGCAGGGGACAGGGACAGGGTGGCCCCTACAATGAGCAGTTCTTC.

V gene TRBV29-1 combines with J gene TRBJ2-3; 7 bases align to TRBD2. The germline gives CDR1 SQVTM, CDR2 ANQGSEA. J lost 4 bases, V lost 6 bases, and 13 bases had no gene match. This CDR3 has 15 residues. CDR3 in amino acids: CSVDPSGGVSDTQYF. CDR3 DNA sequence: TGCAGCGTGGATCCTAGCGGAGGGGTCTCAGATACGCAGTATTTT.

The chain is built from TRBV25-1 and TRBJ2-5; D is possibly TRBD1 (5 bases). This CDR3 contains 15 residues. CDR1 is MGHDK, CDR2 SYGVNS, per germline. The ends were cut back, 2 bases at V and 3 bases at J, with 13 bases in the middle. The CDR3 DNA reads TGTGCCAGCAGTGAACCGAGACAGAGAGAAGAGACCCAGTACTTC. Translated: CASSEPRQREETQYF.

The chain couples TRBV2 to TRBJ2-5; D ambiguous. The CDR3 extends over 17 amino acids. Germline V gene sequence: CDR1 SNHLY, CDR2 FYNNEI. V gave up 1 base and J gave up 0 bases, with 15 bases separating them. CDR3 loop: CASSEEAVLLYQETQYF. CDR3 in DNA: TGTGCCAGCAGTGAAGAGGCGGTACTACTGTACCAAGAGACCCAGTACTTC.

This chain uses TRBV3-1 (or the pseudogene TRBV3-2) with TRBJ2-5, with 9 nucleotides matching TRBD2. Germline CDR1 is LGHDT and CDR2 is YNNKEL (reference sequence). Losses at the gene ends were 1 base for V and 4 bases for J; bases not matched to a gene: 7. This CDR3 has 16 amino acids. In nucleotides, the CDR3 is TGTGCCAGCAGCCAAGGCGCGACTAGCGGAGGAGAGACCCAGTACTTC. Its protein is CASSQGATSGGETQYF.

The chain couples TRBV7-2 to TRBJ1-3, with 7 bases lining up with TRBD1. The CDR3 sequence is 15 residues long. Germline values: CDR1 SGHTA, CDR2 FQGNSA. The J segment lost 4 bases and the V segment lost 5 bases, leaving 8 bases of the junction unmatched. CDR3 sequence reads: CASSGQTGFGNTIYF. The DNA of the CDR3 is TGTGCCAGCAGCGGACAGACAGGGTTCGGAAACACCATATATTTT.

Points on this clone: Additional DNA sequences in this sample encode the identical CDR3. In DNA, the CDR3 is TGTGCCAGCAGGCGAGATAGCAATCAGCCCCAGCATTTT. This codes for CASRRDSNQPQHF. The chain couples TRBV6-5 to TRBJ1-5; D gene unclear. Germline values: CDR1 MNHEY, CDR2 SVGAGI. V lost 6 bases and J lost 0, with 6 bases in between. CDR3 length equals 13 residues.

This chain joins TRBV5-6 and TRBJ2-7, with D perhaps matching TRBD1 or TRBD2 (5 bases each). The CDR3 spans 14 residues. The germline V gene has CDR1 SGHDT and CDR2 YYEEEE. Trimming left V 0 bases short and J 0 bases short, with 7 bases between. This CDR3 reads CASSLGGPSYEQYF. The CDR3 coding sequence is TGTGCCAGCAGCTTGGGGGGACCCTCCTACGAGCAGTACTTC.

The chain combines TRBV27 with TRBJ2-7; TRBD1 agrees at 11 bases. The V gene end was trimmed by 2 bases and the J gene end by 1 base; junction bases not matched to a gene: 7. Per the germline V gene, CDR1 is MNHEY and CDR2 is SMNVEV (reference sequence). This CDR3 is built from 17 residues. The CDR3 DNA follows: TGTGCCAGCAGTTTAGGGTGGGGACAGGGGGATTCCTACGAGCAGTACTTC. It encodes CASSLGWGQGDSYEQYF.

This clone appeared a few times. The chain couples TRBV5-1 to TRBJ2-2, with 12 bases aligning to TRBD1. Germline V gene lookup returns CDR1 SGHRS and CDR2 YFSETQ. Trimming removed 3 bases from V and 3 bases from J; junction bases left unmatched: 3. The CDR3 spans 16 residues. The CDR3 nucleotides read TGCGCCAGCAGCTGGGGGACAGGGGGCGACACCGGGGAGCTGTTTTTT. Its protein product is CASSWGTGGDTGELFF.